Listed below are T cell receptor beta chains from one sample, sequenced in a study of blood T cell repertoires in COVID-19. Assay: immunoSEQ multiplex PCR; the TCRdb copy retains only in-frame clones and omits some. The sample contains fewer than 250,000 clones, 85% to 90% of which appear only once. Sequencing was carried out using peripheral blood. The source is a woman between 45 and 60 years old with acute or convalescent COVID-19. CDR3s include the opening cysteine and the closing phenylalanine or tryptophan. Fields, in order: CDR3 protein, CDR3 DNA, J gene, CDR3 length, V gene, D gene, clone size. D genes are given only for firm matches. A row's size may be missing; if present it is once, few, many or a size class.

CDR3 protein: CASRLGRIEGLDTEAFF
CDR3 DNA: TGTGCAAGTCGCTTAGGGCGGATCGAGGGACTCGACACTGAAGCTTTCTTT
J gene: TRBJ1-1
CDR3 length: 17
V gene: TRBV12-2
D gene: -
clone size: -

CDR3 protein: CASSVGPTPGTGELFF
CDR3 DNA: TGTGCCAGCAGCGTAGGTCCTACCCCGGGCACCGGGGAGCTGTTTTTT
J gene: TRBJ2-2
CDR3 length: 16
V gene: TRBV9
D gene: -
clone size: -

CDR3 protein: CAGGREIYNEQFF
CDR3 DNA: TGTGCCGGGGGGAGGGAGATATACAATGAGCAGTTCTTC
J gene: TRBJ2-1
CDR3 length: 13
V gene: TRBV30
D gene: TRBD2
clone size: few

CDR3 protein: CASSSSYGGDTQYF
CDR3 DNA: TGTGCCAGCAGCTCCTCTTACGGGGGGGATACGCAGTATTTT
J gene: TRBJ2-3
CDR3 length: 14
V gene: TRBV11-2
D gene: TRBD2
clone size: -

CDR3 protein: CAISEGGRADTGELFF
CDR3 DNA: TGTGCCATCAGTGAAGGGGGGAGGGCCGACACCGGGGAGCTGTTTTTT
J gene: TRBJ2-2
CDR3 length: 16
V gene: TRBV10-3
D gene: -
clone size: -

CDR3 protein: CAISELPGTGMDF
CDR3 DNA: TGTGCCATCAGTGAACTCCCCGGGACAGGGATGGACTTC
J gene: TRBJ2-7
CDR3 length: 13
V gene: TRBV10-3
D gene: TRBD1
clone size: once

CDR3 protein: CASSRLAGGRSSYNEQFF
CDR3 DNA: TGCGCCAGCAGTCGACTAGCGGGAGGAAGAAGCTCCTACAATGAGCAGTTCTTC
J gene: TRBJ2-1
CDR3 length: 18
V gene: TRBV23-1
D gene: TRBD2
clone size: -

CDR3 protein: CASSLGDRISGRASGELFF
CDR3 DNA: TGTGCCAGCAGCTTGGGAGATAGAATTAGCGGGAGGGCCTCGGGGGAGCTGTTTTTT
J gene: TRBJ2-2
CDR3 length: 19
V gene: TRBV7-8
D gene: TRBD2
clone size: -

CDR3 protein: CASSLTMNTEAFF
CDR3 DNA: TGTGCCAGCAGCTTAACAATGAACACTGAAGCTTTCTTT
J gene: TRBJ1-1
CDR3 length: 13
V gene: TRBV7-9
D gene: -
clone size: -

CDR3 protein: CASSVDDRGGGTQYF
CDR3 DNA: TGTGCCAGCAGCGTAGACGACCGTGGCGGGGGGACCCAGTACTTC
J gene: TRBJ2-5
CDR3 length: 15
V gene: TRBV9
D gene: TRBD2
clone size: -

CDR3 protein: CASRGDRFNSPLHF
CDR3 DNA: TGTGCCAGCAGGGGGGACAGGTTTAATTCACCCCTCCACTTT
J gene: TRBJ1-6
CDR3 length: 14
V gene: TRBV6-5
D gene: TRBD1
clone size: -

CDR3 protein: CASSPDVGRDNSPLHF
CDR3 DNA: TGCGCCAGCAGCCCGGACGTGGGGAGGGATAATTCACCCCTCCACTTT
J gene: TRBJ1-6
CDR3 length: 16
V gene: TRBV5-1
D gene: -
clone size: few

CDR3 protein: CASSWGRGRSYEQYF
CDR3 DNA: TGTGCCAGCAGCTGGGGGCGGGGGAGATCCTACGAGCAGTACTTC
J gene: TRBJ2-7
CDR3 length: 15
V gene: TRBV13
D gene: -
clone size: -

CDR3 protein: CASSEPSFVETQYF
CDR3 DNA: TGTGCCAGCAGTGAACCTAGCTTCGTAGAGACCCAGTACTTC
J gene: TRBJ2-5
CDR3 length: 14
V gene: TRBV6-1
D gene: -
clone size: -

CDR3 protein: CASSGLAGGLADTQYF
CDR3 DNA: TGTGCCAGCAGTGGGCTAGCGGGGGGGCTGGCAGATACGCAGTATTTT
J gene: TRBJ2-3
CDR3 length: 16
V gene: TRBV2
D gene: TRBD2
clone size: once

CDR3 protein: CASSFQGTDTQYF
CDR3 DNA: TGTGCCAGCAGCTTCCAGGGGACAGATACGCAGTATTTT
J gene: TRBJ2-3
CDR3 length: 13
V gene: TRBV11-2
D gene: -
clone size: -

CDR3 protein: CASRPVGQGAHGYTF
CDR3 DNA: TGTGCCAGCAGACCCGTCGGACAGGGGGCGCATGGCTACACCTTC
J gene: TRBJ1-2
CDR3 length: 15
V gene: TRBV6-5
D gene: TRBD1
clone size: -

CDR3 protein: CASSQGAREWDEKLFF
CDR3 DNA: TGTGCCAGCAGCCAAGGGGCCAGGGAATGGGATGAAAAACTGTTTTTT
J gene: TRBJ1-4
CDR3 length: 16
V gene: TRBV3-1/TRBV3-2
D gene: -
clone size: -

CDR3 protein: CSARGQGEAFF
CDR3 DNA: TGCAGTGCTCGGGGACAGGGAGAAGCTTTCTTT
J gene: TRBJ1-1
CDR3 length: 11
V gene: TRBV20-1
D gene: TRBD1
clone size: few

CDR3 protein: CASSEQGGAGANVLTF
CDR3 DNA: TGTGCCAGCAGTGAGCAGGGAGGTGCTGGGGCCAACGTCCTGACTTTC
J gene: TRBJ2-6
CDR3 length: 16
V gene: TRBV6-1
D gene: -
clone size: once

CDR3 protein: CASSPPLAANTGELFF
CDR3 DNA: TGTGCCAGCTCCCCACCCCTAGCGGCGAACACCGGGGAGCTGTTTTTT
J gene: TRBJ2-2
CDR3 length: 16
V gene: TRBV18
D gene: TRBD2
clone size: once

CDR3 protein: CASSLGLAGGPRTDTQYF
CDR3 DNA: TGCGCCAGCAGCTTGGGGCTAGCGGGGGGGCCGAGGACAGATACGCAGTATTTT
J gene: TRBJ2-3
CDR3 length: 18
V gene: TRBV5-1
D gene: TRBD2
clone size: -

CDR3 protein: CASSLRTDYNEQFF
CDR3 DNA: TGTGCCAGCAGTCTACGGACAGACTACAATGAGCAGTTCTTC
J gene: TRBJ2-1
CDR3 length: 14
V gene: TRBV6-2/TRBV6-3
D gene: -
clone size: medium-sized

CDR3 protein: CASSQSSPPSSYNSPLHF
CDR3 DNA: TGCGCCAGCAGTCAATCCTCCCCTCCCAGCTCCTATAATTCACCCCTCCACTTT
J gene: TRBJ1-6
CDR3 length: 18
V gene: TRBV23-1
D gene: -
clone size: -

CDR3 protein: CASSLGRGGDTEAFF
CDR3 DNA: TGTGCCAGCAGCTTGGGGCGGGGAGGGGACACTGAAGCTTTCTTT
J gene: TRBJ1-1
CDR3 length: 15
V gene: TRBV5-8
D gene: -
clone size: -

CDR3 protein: CASRGGASGRNEQFF
CDR3 DNA: TGTGCCAGCAGGGGGGGGGCTAGCGGGAGGAACGAGCAGTTCTTC
J gene: TRBJ2-1
CDR3 length: 15
V gene: TRBV27
D gene: TRBD2
clone size: -

CDR3 protein: CASSYVEGGPDTQYF
CDR3 DNA: TGTGCCAGCAGTTACGTTGAGGGGGGGCCAGATACGCAGTATTTT
J gene: TRBJ2-3
CDR3 length: 15
V gene: TRBV6-5
D gene: -
clone size: -

CDR3 protein: CASSHQGAWYEQYF
CDR3 DNA: TGCGCCAGCAGCCATCAGGGGGCGTGGTACGAGCAGTACTTC
J gene: TRBJ2-7
CDR3 length: 14
V gene: TRBV4-1
D gene: TRBD1
clone size: once